The rows below give T cell receptor beta chains drawn from one sample of a study of OX40 agonist ivuxolimab in advanced cancers. Profiled with immunoSEQ multiplex PCR; TCRdb holds only in-frame clones, not every one. In the table there are around 56,000 clones, approximately 80% of which are singletons. This sample comprised CD4+ or CD8+ T cells sorted from blood, obtained in a trial of the OX40 agonist ivuxolimab. The receptors were sampled from an adult with an advanced solid tumor such as melanoma, head and neck, liver or kidney cancer. CDR3s leave out the opening cysteine and the closing phenylalanine or tryptophan. The order of the fields is V gene, J gene, CDR3 length, CDR3 protein.

TRBV6-1,TRBJ2-7,13,ASSEAGGNTYEQY
TRBV18,TRBJ2-1,13,ASSPTGDSYNEQF
TRBV2,TRBJ1-5,14,ASSPRYDSGNQPQH
TRBV7-2,TRBJ2-7,14,ASSPQGTPRVYEQY
TRBV19,TRBJ2-2,15,ASSIEVGQGWGGELF
TRBV11-1,TRBJ2-6,14,ASSSPYASGANVLT
TRBV7-6,TRBJ1-5,10,ASSFSGQPQH
TRBV6-1,TRBJ1-2,13,ASSLRTYGDYGYT
TRBV4-2,TRBJ1-2,12,ASSQDRAGGGYT
TRBV6-5,TRBJ2-7,13,ASSPSGRGSYEQY
TRBV11-3,TRBJ2-7,11,ASSLGHPYEQY
TRBV4-1,TRBJ1-4,11,ASSLTYGEKLF
TRBV18,TRBJ2-1,14,ASSPTGGSSYNEQF
TRBV5-1,TRBJ2-1,13,ASSLDSGRAQEQF
TRBV7-6,TRBJ2-6,10,ASSLMANVLT
TRBV30,TRBJ2-4,14,AWSLRGLLAKNIQY
TRBV6-1,TRBJ2-3,13,ASEDGRRTTDTQY
TRBV2,TRBJ2-7,12,ASSELGTGYEQY
TRBV7-2,TRBJ2-6,12,ASSLTWGANVLT
TRBV21-1,TRBJ2-1,12,ASSKGSGGNEQF
TRBV11-2,TRBJ2-7,13,ASSLGLILSYEQY
TRBV6-6,TRBJ1-4,14,ASSPGKRGGNEKLF
TRBV11-2,TRBJ2-7,11,ASSPSTAYEQY
TRBV9,TRBJ2-3,14,ASSPRDSPLTDTQY
TRBV7-6,TRBJ2-1,11,ASSLDEAGKQF
TRBV5-1,TRBJ2-1,12,ASSFETEDNEQF
TRBV7-2,TRBJ1-3,15,ASSLDGWGSSGNTIY
TRBV7-2,TRBJ2-3,12,ASSLSPSTDTQY
TRBV4-1,TRBJ2-6,15,ASSQNPPGAGANVLT